The 2 T cell receptor beta chains in this list originate from one sample, sequenced in a study of cytomegalovirus exposure and HLA in healthy donors. This PCR relied on a set of 60 Vbeta primers and 13 Jbeta primers. Profiling relied on immunoSEQ multiplex PCR, and the TCRdb table lists in-frame clones only, not all of them. The data contain some 130,000 clones, around 81% of them singletons. The sequenced sample consisted of PBMCs. Source of these receptors: a man younger than 30 in good health and CMV-seronegative.

The chain joins TRBV23-1 to TRBJ2-2; the D is unclear. TRBV23-1 is flagged as an ORF with uncertain function. V was clipped by 3 bases and J by 2 bases, with 16 bases between them. This CDR3 has 17 residues. The CDR3 DNA reads as TGCGCCAGCAGTCATTGGGTCAAGAGACTCAACACCGGGGAGCTGTTTTTT. This sequence encodes CASSHWVKRLNTGELFF.

This rearrangement joins TRBV5-6 to TRBJ1-2; 7 bases are shared with TRBD1. Germline V gene lookup returns CDR1 SGHDT and CDR2 YYEEEE. The CDR3 extends over 13 amino acids. The V segment lost 2 bases and the J segment 6 bases; nucleotides outside the gene matches: 4. CDR3 bases: TGTGCCAGCAGCTTCGACAGGGAGAATGGCTACACCTTC. It translates to CASSFDRENGYTF. Filled out from reference TRBV5-6 and TRBJ1-2, the complete variable domain reads DAGVTQSPTHLIKTRGQQVTLRCSPKSGHDTVSWYQQALGQGPQFIFQYYEEEERQRGNFPDRFSGHQFPNYSSELNVNALLLGDSALYLCASSFDRENGYTFGSGTRLTVV.